A single sample gave rise to the 26 T cell receptor beta chains below, sequenced in a study of CD8+ T cells in alopecia areata. The treatment denotes: oral pan-JAK inhibitor, 5-10 mg twice daily. Extracted from the samples, RNA was reverse transcribed into cDNA to serve as the sequencing template. Assay used: immunoSEQ multiplex PCR; TCRdb lists only in-frame clones, some missing. The sample holds about 210,000 clones, less than 45% seen once. The sequencing used CD4+ T cells sorted from blood, collected at approximately week 36, from a patient treated with tofacitinib. These receptors were taken from a human donor with alopecia areata.

The chain links TRBV29-1 to TRBJ2-1, with 7 positions matching TRBD1. With 3 bases clipped from V and 4 bases from J, the junction kept 6 bases outside the gene matches. Looked up from germline, CDR1 is SQVTM and CDR2 is ANQGSEA. This CDR3 is built from 14 residues. CDR3 residues: CSVDRGQKYNEQFF. CDR3 nucleotide sequence: TGCAGCGTTGATCGGGGACAGAAGTACAATGAGCAGTTCTTC.

This clone showed up just a few times. J is TRBJ2-1 and V is TRBV29-1; TRBD2 matches 7 bases. Germline V lookup: CDR1 SQVTM, CDR2 ANQGSEA. The CDR3 length is 13 residues. Trimming cost V 1 base and J 6 bases; bases outside gene matches: 3. CDR3 in DNA: TGCAGCGTTGAAGCGGCGGGGGTCAATGAGCAGTTCTTC. This translates into CSVEAAGVNEQFF.

In this sample, this clone turned up a few times. The chain links TRBV30 to TRBJ1-5; D may be TRBD1 (5 bases). The germline V gene encodes CDR1 GTSNPN and CDR2 SVGIG (reference sequence). The CDR3 totals 13 residues. The germline V and J ends were trimmed by 2 bases and 6 bases, with 11 bases remaining between them. The CDR3 here is CAWSKGRAQPQHF. The CDR3 DNA follows: TGTGCCTGGAGTAAGGGGAGAGCTCAGCCCCAGCATTTT.

Only a few counts were recorded for this clone. The chain combines TRBV29-1 with TRBJ1-4, with 7 bases aligning to TRBD1. V lost 3 bases and J lost 8; bases outside the gene matches: 6. Germline lookup yields CDR1 SQVTM and CDR2 ANQGSEA. This CDR3 is built from 13 residues. CDR3 region: CSVDSQGDEKLFF. CDR3 sequence (DNA): TGCAGCGTTGACAGCCAGGGGGACGAAAAACTGTTTTTT.

This clone was seen more than once but under ten times. The chain is built from TRBV11-2 and TRBJ2-1, with 9 bases that match TRBD1. CDR3 length equals 13 residues. Unmatched junction bases numbered 3, after V lost 5 bases and J lost 7 bases. From germline, CDR1 is SGHAT and CDR2 FQNNGV. DNA of the CDR3: TGTGCCAGCAGCCGGGACAGGGTTAATGAGCAGTTCTTC. Translated, it gives CASSRDRVNEQFF.

This clone was seen more than once but under ten times. This chain joins TRBV30 and TRBJ1-2, with 7 nucleotides matching TRBD1. The CDR3 covers 13 residues. V gave up 4 bases and J gave up 7 bases; unmatched junction bases: 9. From germline, CDR1 is GTSNPN and CDR2 SVGIG (reference sequence). CDR3 nucleotides: TGTGCCTGGAATCCGACAGGGCTTTCTGGCTACACCTTC. It translates to CAWNPTGLSGYTF.

The V and J genes are TRBV9 and TRBJ2-4; possibly TRBD2 for D (6 bases). Trimming cost V 5 bases and J 5 bases, with 17 bases left between them. The germline V gene has CDR1 SGDLS and CDR2 YYNGEE. CDR3 size: 15 residues. CDR3 sequence: CASSGGTSPQNIQYF. The CDR3 nucleotides are TGTGCCAGCAGTGGGGGAACTAGCCCCCAAAACATTCAGTACTTC.

This clone was seen at least ten times. The rearrangement joins TRBV6-6 to TRBJ1-1, with TRBD1 matching over 7 bases. Per germline, CDR1 MNHNY and CDR2 SVGAGI (reference sequence). The CDR3 has 15 residues. V was clipped by 6 bases and J by 4 bases; unmatched bases: 11. In DNA form, the CDR3 reads TGTGCCAGCAGAGCGGCAGGGGGGGACCGCACTGAAGCTTTCTTT. It translates to CASRAAGGDRTEAFF.

The V gene is TRBV5-1, the J gene TRBJ2-7; a possible D gene is TRBD2 (6 bases). V dropped 0 bases and J dropped 6 bases, with 13 bases sitting between them. The CDR3 covers 14 residues. Looked up from germline, CDR1 is SGHRS and CDR2 is YFSETQ. In nucleotides, the CDR3 is TGCGCCAGCAGCTTGGTAACGGGAGAGGGCGAGCAGTACTTC. Its translation: CASSLVTGEGEQYF.

V and J are TRBV2 and TRBJ2-7; D may be TRBD1 or TRBD2 (5 bases each). The germline gives CDR1 SNHLY, CDR2 FYNNEI. CDR3 size: 15 residues. V was trimmed by 7 bases and J by 4 bases, leaving 20 bases between them. Here the CDR3 DNA reads TGTGCCAGCAACCCCGAAGGGGAGTTGGGTTACGAGCAGTACTTC. Protein product: CASNPEGELGYEQYF. Supplemented by reference TRBV2 and TRBJ2-7, the full variable domain reads EPEVTQTPSHQVTQMGQEVILRCVPISNHLYFYWYRQILGQKVEFLVSFYNNEISEKSEIFDDQFSVERPDGSNFTLKIRSTKLEDSAMYFCASNPEGELGYEQYFGPGTRLTVT.

CDR3 sequence: CSVGGRAERELFF. The CDR3 DNA sequence: TGCAGCGTTGGTGGGAGGGCCGAGAGGGAGCTGTTTTTT. The chain employs TRBV29-1 and TRBJ2-2; TRBD2 aligns across 7 bases. Trimming removed 4 bases from V and 9 bases from J; junction bases left unmatched: 8. This CDR3 spans 13 amino acids. Germline V gene sequence: CDR1 SQVTM, CDR2 ANQGSEA.

The chain has TRBV5-1 and TRBJ1-1, with D tentatively TRBD1 (6 bases). Per the germline V gene, CDR1 is SGHRS and CDR2 is YFSETQ. The V gene lost 1 base and the J gene lost 1 base, with 8 bases spanning the gap. This CDR3 has 14 amino acids. CDR3 region: CASSLQGQNTEAFF. The CDR3 nucleotides are TGCGCCAGCAGCTTGCAGGGGCAGAACACTGAAGCTTTCTTT.

This clone was seen a handful of times. The rearrangement uses TRBV6-8 and TRBJ2-5; 7 bases map to TRBD1. This CDR3 region has 16 residues. The germline gives CDR1 MNHGY, CDR2 SAAAGT. Trimming removed 6 bases from V and 2 bases from J; junction bases left unmatched: 12. In nucleotides, the CDR3 is TGTGCCAGCAGACATTACGGACAGGAGCTGCAAGAGACCCAGTACTTC. Translated, it gives CASRHYGQELQETQYF.

The chain links TRBV29-1 to TRBJ1-1; D is unclear. Trimming stripped 5 bases from V and 1 base from J, with 8 bases between. The CDR3 extends over 12 amino acids. The V gene's germline CDR1 is SQVTM and CDR2 ANQGSEA. CDR3 sequence reads: CSVRSGNTEAFF. The CDR3 DNA is TGCAGCGTTAGGTCGGGGAACACTGAAGCTTTCTTT.

This clone was seen only a few times. The chain employs TRBV29-1 and TRBJ2-1; the match to TRBD2 covers 11 bases. This CDR3 comprises 14 residues. CDR1 is SQVTM, CDR2 ANQGSEA, per germline. The V and J ends lost 8 bases and 6 bases, in that order; junction bases with no gene match: 9. The chain's CDR3 is CSIEPSGRPNEQFF. The CDR3 nucleotides read TGCAGCATCGAGCCTAGCGGGAGGCCCAATGAGCAGTTCTTC.

The chain employs TRBV2 and TRBJ1-2; 9 bases fit TRBD1. Germline loops: CDR1 SNHLY, CDR2 FYNNEI. V lost 11 bases to trimming and J lost 7 bases; unmatched junction nucleotides: 14. The CDR3 is made up of 14 amino acids. The CDR3 coding sequence is TGTGCCTGTAGGGGGGACAGGGAGATTTTTGGCTACACCTTC. This translates into CACRGDREIFGYTF.

CDR3 residues: CASSQESGGAYEQYF. In DNA, the CDR3 is TGCGCCAGCAGCCAAGAGAGCGGGGGGGCCTACGAGCAGTACTTC. The chain uses TRBV4-3 and TRBJ2-7; the match to TRBD2 covers 10 bases. Germline V gene sequence: CDR1 LGHNA, CDR2 YSLEER. The CDR3 is made up of 15 amino acids. J was trimmed by 2 bases and V by 0 bases; bases with no gene match: 1.

The table lists this clone with a few counts. J is TRBJ2-7 and V is TRBV2; no clear D. CDR3 length: 13 amino acids. V lost 6 bases, J lost 3 bases, and 12 bases lay in between. Per germline, CDR1 SNHLY and CDR2 FYNNEI. The chain's CDR3 is CASRDWTDYEQYF. CDR3 nucleotide sequence: TGTGCCAGCAGAGACTGGACCGACTACGAGCAGTACTTC.

The V call is TRBV19, the J call TRBJ2-3; D remains unclear. V was cut by 4 bases and J by 4 bases, with 9 bases left in between. Germline assignment: CDR1 LNHDA and CDR2 SQIVND (reference sequence). CDR3 length: 13 amino acids. The CDR3 DNA follows: TGTGCCAGTAGTACCGGACGTTCAGATACGCAGTATTTT. It is translated as CASSTGRSDTQYF.

This clone occurred once. The chain uses TRBV15 and TRBJ2-2; D is ambiguous. V was cut by 4 bases and J by 6 bases, with 12 bases left in between. Germline V CDR1 and CDR2: LNHNV, YYDKDF (reference sequence). The CDR3 covers 14 residues. As DNA, the CDR3 is TGTGCCACCAGCAAGCCCGTGGGCGCCGGGGAGCTGTTTTTT. Encoded protein: CATSKPVGAGELFF.

This clone was found a few times. The chain uses TRBV27 and TRBJ2-1, with TRBD2 matching over 14 bases. Germline V gene data show CDR1 as MNHEY and CDR2 as SMNVEV (reference sequence). This CDR3 is 14 amino acids long. J gave up 9 bases and V 10 bases, and 8 bases lay outside the gene matches. DNA for the CDR3: TGTGCCACCACGGGACTAGCGGGAGTCGGTGAGCAGTTCTTC. It yields the protein CATTGLAGVGEQFF.

The rearrangement joins TRBV11-2 to TRBJ2-5, with D possibly TRBD2 on 6 matching bases. Germline V lookup: CDR1 SGHAT, CDR2 FQNNGV. V was trimmed by 3 bases and J by 1 base, leaving 15 bases between them. This CDR3 region has 16 residues. In nucleotides, the CDR3 is TGTGCCAGCAGCTTCGGGGGACGGGTTCCCCAAGAGACCCAGTACTTC. Protein sequence: CASSFGGRVPQETQYF.

The chain joins TRBV5-6 to TRBJ1-2; possibly TRBD1 for D (6 bases). V lost 4 bases, J lost 8 bases, and 15 bases lay in between. The CDR3 is made up of 13 amino acids. In germline, CDR1 is SGHDT, CDR2 YYEEEE. The CDR3 protein is CASSRHRDQGYTF. The CDR3 bases are TGTGCCAGCAGCCGCCACAGGGATCAGGGCTACACCTTC. The full variable domain, in which reference TRBV5-6 and TRBJ1-2 provide the parts outside the CDR3, is DAGVTQSPTHLIKTRGQQVTLRCSPKSGHDTVSWYQQALGQGPQFIFQYYEEEERQRGNFPDRFSGHQFPNYSSELNVNALLLGDSALYLCASSRHRDQGYTFGSGTRLTVV.

This clone was counted a few times. The V call is TRBV28, the J call TRBJ1-1, with D possibly matching TRBD1 (5 bases). The germline V and J ends were trimmed by 6 bases and 3 bases, with 20 bases remaining between them. CDR3 length: 16 amino acids. The germline gives CDR1 MDHEN, CDR2 SYDVKM. The chain's CDR3 is CASRPSGGTGYTEAFF. The CDR3 DNA reads as TGTGCCAGCAGACCCTCGGGGGGGACGGGGTACACTGAAGCTTTCTTT.

The chain uses TRBV7-2 and TRBJ2-5; D not certain. Trimming stripped 6 bases from V and 1 base from J, with 15 bases between. The germline CDR1 and CDR2 sequences are SGHTA and FQGNSA. The CDR3 length is 15 residues. For the CDR3, the DNA is TGTGCCAGCAGTATCGAGCCGTCCCCCCAAGAGACCCAGTACTTC. As protein: CASSIEPSPQETQYF.

This rearrangement joins TRBV14 to TRBJ2-5, with D unclear. The CDR3 runs to 12 residues. Germline CDR1 is SGHDN and CDR2 is FVKESK. Trimming took 1 base from V and 5 from J, leaving 5 bases between them. This chain's CDR3 is CASSQARETQYF. The CDR3 nucleotides are TGTGCCAGCAGCCAAGCTCGCGAGACCCAGTACTTC.